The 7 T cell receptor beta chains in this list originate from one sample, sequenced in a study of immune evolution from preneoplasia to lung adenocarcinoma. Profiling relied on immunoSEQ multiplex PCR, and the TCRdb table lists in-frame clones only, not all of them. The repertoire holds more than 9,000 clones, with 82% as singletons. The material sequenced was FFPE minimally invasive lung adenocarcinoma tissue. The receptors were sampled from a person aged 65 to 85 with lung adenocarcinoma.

This CDR3 is CASSLDWSNYGYTF. CDR3 nucleotides: TGTGCCAGCAGCTTGGACTGGTCTAACTATGGCTACACCTTC. This sequence joins TRBV5-5 and TRBJ1-2; D ambiguous. Germline values: CDR1 SGHKS, CDR2 YYEKEE (reference sequence). This CDR3 is 14 amino acids long. V was cut by 0 bases and J by 0 bases, with 6 bases left in between.

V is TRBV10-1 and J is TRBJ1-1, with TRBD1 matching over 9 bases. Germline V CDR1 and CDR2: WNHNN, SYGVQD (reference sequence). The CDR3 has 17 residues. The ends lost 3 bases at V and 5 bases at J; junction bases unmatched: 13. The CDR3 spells CASSDAGQGTSGTEAFF. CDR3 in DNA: TGCGCCAGCAGTGATGCGGGACAGGGTACCTCGGGGACTGAAGCTTTCTTT.

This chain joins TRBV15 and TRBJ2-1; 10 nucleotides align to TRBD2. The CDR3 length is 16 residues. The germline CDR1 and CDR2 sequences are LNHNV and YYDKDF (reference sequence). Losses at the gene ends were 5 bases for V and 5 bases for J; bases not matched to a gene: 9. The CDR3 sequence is CATSPAGTSVDNEQFF. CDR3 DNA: TGTGCCACCAGCCCCGCGGGGACTAGCGTCGACAATGAGCAGTTCTTC.

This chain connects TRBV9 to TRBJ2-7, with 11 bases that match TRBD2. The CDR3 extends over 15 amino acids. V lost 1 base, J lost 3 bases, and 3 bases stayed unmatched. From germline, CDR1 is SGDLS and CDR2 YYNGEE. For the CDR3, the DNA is TGTGCCAGCAGCGTAACCGGGACTAGCGGCTACGAGCAGTACTTC. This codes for CASSVTGTSGYEQYF.

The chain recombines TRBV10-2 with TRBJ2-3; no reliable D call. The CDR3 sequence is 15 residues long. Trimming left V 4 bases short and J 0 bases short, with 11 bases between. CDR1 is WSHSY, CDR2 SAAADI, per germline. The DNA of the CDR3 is TGCGCCAGCAGTGCCCAGGAACCTAGCACAGATACGCAGTATTTT. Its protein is CASSAQEPSTDTQYF.

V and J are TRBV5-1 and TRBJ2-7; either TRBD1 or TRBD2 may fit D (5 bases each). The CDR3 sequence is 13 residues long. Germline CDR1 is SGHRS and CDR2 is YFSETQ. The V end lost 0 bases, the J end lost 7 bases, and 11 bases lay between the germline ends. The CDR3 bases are TGCGCCAGCAGCTTGGCTGCAGAGGGGGAGCAGTACTTC. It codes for CASSLAAEGEQYF.

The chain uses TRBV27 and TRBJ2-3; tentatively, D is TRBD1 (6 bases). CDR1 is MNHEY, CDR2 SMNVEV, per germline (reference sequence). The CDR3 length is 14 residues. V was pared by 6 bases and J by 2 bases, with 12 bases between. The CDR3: CASSPGDITDTQYF. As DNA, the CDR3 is TGTGCCAGCAGCCCAGGGGACATCACAGATACGCAGTATTTT.